The TCR beta chain described here comes from a study of T cell repertoires in cytomegalovirus infection. Study at large: Recently identified HLA-C-restricted and well-studied HLA-B-restricted CMV epitopes were used. The study, taken as a whole, reports: The cumulative frequency of public TCR beta families distinguished individuals who carried CMV together with the relevant HLA.

MiXCR, run by TCRdb on the reads, gives a single entry per CDR3 protein. Among 680,000 or so distinct CDR3 sequences listed, about 33% were seen once. About this clonotype: No antigen is known for it.

V was shortened by 3 bases and J by 7 bases, with 12 bases between the two germline ends. This CDR3 is 14 amino acids long. The V gene's germline CDR1 is LNHDA and CDR2 SQIVND (reference sequence). The chain uses TRBV19 and TRBJ2-2, with D perhaps TRBD1 or TRBD2 (5 bases each). This clonotype was obtained from a human donor in good health (CMV status not recorded). Some clones in this sample may be carry-over from other donors' samples. The sequencing here drew on cultured PBMCs, taken from culture after CMV antigen stimulation. The CDR3 nucleotides are TGTGCCAGTAGTATCCGAGGGGCCGGCGGGGAGCTGTTTTTT. It specifies CASSIRGAGGELFF.